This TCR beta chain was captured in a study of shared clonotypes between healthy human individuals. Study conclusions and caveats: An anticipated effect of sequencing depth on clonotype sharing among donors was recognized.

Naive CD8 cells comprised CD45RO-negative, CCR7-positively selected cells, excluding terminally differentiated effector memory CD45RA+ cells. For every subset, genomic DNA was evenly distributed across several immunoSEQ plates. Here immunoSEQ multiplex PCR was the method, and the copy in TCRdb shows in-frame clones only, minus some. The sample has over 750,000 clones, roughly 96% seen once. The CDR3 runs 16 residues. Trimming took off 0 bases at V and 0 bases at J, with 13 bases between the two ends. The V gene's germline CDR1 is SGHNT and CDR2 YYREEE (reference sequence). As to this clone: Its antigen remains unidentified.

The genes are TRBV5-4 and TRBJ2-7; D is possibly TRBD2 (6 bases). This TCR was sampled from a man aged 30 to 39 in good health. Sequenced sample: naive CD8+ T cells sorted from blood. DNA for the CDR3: TGTGCCAGCAGCTTGGTTGCTGGGGAGGCCTCCTACGAGCAGTACTTC. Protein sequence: CASSLVAGEASYEQYF.